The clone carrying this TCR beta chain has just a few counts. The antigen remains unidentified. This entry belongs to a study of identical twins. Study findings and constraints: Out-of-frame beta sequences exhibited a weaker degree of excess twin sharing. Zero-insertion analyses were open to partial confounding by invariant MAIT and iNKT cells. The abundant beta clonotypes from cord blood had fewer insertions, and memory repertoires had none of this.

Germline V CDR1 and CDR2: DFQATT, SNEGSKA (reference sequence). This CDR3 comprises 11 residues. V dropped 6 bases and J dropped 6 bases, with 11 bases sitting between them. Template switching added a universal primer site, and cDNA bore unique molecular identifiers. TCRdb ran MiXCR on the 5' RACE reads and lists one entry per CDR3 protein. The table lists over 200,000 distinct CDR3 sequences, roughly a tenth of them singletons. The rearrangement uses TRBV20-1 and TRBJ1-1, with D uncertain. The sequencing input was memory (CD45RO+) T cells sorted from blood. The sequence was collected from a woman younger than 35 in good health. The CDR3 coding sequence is TGCAGTGCAGCCCCCATCGCTGAAGCTTTCTTT. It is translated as CSAAPIAEAFF.